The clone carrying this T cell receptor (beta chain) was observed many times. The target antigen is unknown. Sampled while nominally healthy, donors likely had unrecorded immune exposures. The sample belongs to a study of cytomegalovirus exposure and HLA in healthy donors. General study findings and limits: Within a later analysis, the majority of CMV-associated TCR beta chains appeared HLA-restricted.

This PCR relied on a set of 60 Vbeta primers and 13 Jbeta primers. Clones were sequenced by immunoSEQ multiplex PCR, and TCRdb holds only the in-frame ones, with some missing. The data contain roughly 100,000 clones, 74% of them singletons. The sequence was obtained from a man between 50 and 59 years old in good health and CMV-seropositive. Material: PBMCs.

CDR3 DNA sequence: TGTGCCAGTAGTCTACTAGCGGGGCAAACCGGGGAGCTGTTTTTT. Amino acid sequence: CASSLLAGQTGELFF. The chain recombines TRBV19 with TRBJ2-2, with 10 bases identical to TRBD2. Per germline, CDR1 LNHDA and CDR2 SQIVND (reference sequence). CDR3 length: 15 residues. V dropped 5 bases and J dropped 5; count of bases not matched to a gene: 5.